Described below is a single T cell receptor beta chain sequence and its context. The clone's antigen remains unknown. Base quality data are lacking; no much larger clone is found one base away. V drops 2 bases and J drops 7 bases, leaving 9 bases in between. Counted from cysteine to phenylalanine, this CDR3 has 14 amino acids. Kept here is only the CDR3 DNA, which spans 42 bases and is read in frame from base 1. CDR1 and CDR2, per the germline V gene, are SGHTA and FQGTGA. Library creation used the immunoSEQ multiplex PCR assay. What TCRdb holds here is the immuneACCESS table cut down to in-frame rearrangements. Part of the clones is not present; checked against another copy, under half of the missing clones reflect an unresolved V gene, and the others are unexplained. The sample table holds about 15,000 clones, of which 85% to 90% were seen once. The ten largest clones take up about 7.9% of the sample.

The samples were taken from patients with Merkel cell carcinoma. The data are from a study of T cells and Merkel cell carcinoma outcomes (dated by TCRdb to 2020 to 2022). As for the study more broadly: The study examined the tumor T-cell repertoire together with T-cell density as predictors of clinical outcome in patients with Merkel cell carcinoma.

The full study reports these points: T-cell repertoire features combined with T-cell density were reported to predict clinical outcomes in Merkel cell carcinoma patients.

The sequenced material came from tumor tissue from Merkel cell carcinoma. This TCR derives from a human donor with Merkel cell carcinoma. This receptor chain uses TRBV7-3 and TRBJ1-6; D gene: possibly TRBD1, on 5 matching bases. Here is the DNA: TGTGCCAGCAGCTTACGCGGACAAAATTCACCCCTCCACTTT. Translation gives CASSLRGQNSPLHF.